The 32 T cell receptor beta chains below were found in one sample sequenced in a study of blood T cell repertoires in COVID-19 (dated by TCRdb to the early 2020s). Library preparation was by the immunoSEQ multiplex PCR assay. In TCRdb, the immuneACCESS table is reduced to in-frame sequences with V and J assigned. These tables do not hold every clone; where another copy was compared, an unresolved V gene accounts for under half, and the others remain unexplained. Present in this sample are around 110,000 clones, around four fifths of which were seen just once. The top ten hold about 2.2% of the sample. Specimen: peripheral blood. The receptor set was obtained from a man aged 25-45 years with acute or convalescent COVID-19.

CDR3 DNA sequence: TGTGCCAGCACCCCCGGGACATATGGTTCACCCCTCCACTTT. This translates into CASTPGTYGSPLHF. The chain couples TRBV3-1 (or the pseudogene TRBV3-2) to TRBJ1-6; D may be TRBD1 (6 bases). From germline, CDR1 is LGHDT and CDR2 YNNKEL (reference sequence). With 7 bases removed from V and 9 bases from J, the gap between germline ends came to 16 bases. The CDR3 runs 14 residues.

V and J are TRBV18 and TRBJ2-1; 7 bases align to TRBD2. Germline V CDR1 and CDR2: KGHSH, LQKENI. There are 15 residues in the CDR3. Trimming removed 3 bases from V and 6 bases from J; junction bases left unmatched: 8. CDR3 amino acids: CASSPNSGPSNEQFF. The CDR3 bases are TGTGCCAGCTCACCCAATAGCGGGCCTTCCAATGAGCAGTTCTTC.

V is TRBV12-3 or TRBV12-4 and J is TRBJ2-1; D not resolved. Trimming took 2 bases from V and 5 from J, leaving 4 bases between them. The CDR3 runs to 12 residues. Here the CDR3 DNA reads TGTGCCAGCAGTTTATATCACAATGAGCAGTTCTTC. This sequence encodes CASSLYHNEQFF.

V usage is TRBV7-3 and J usage is TRBJ2-3, with a weak D call TRBD2 (5 bases). The V end was cut by 7 bases, the J end by 0 bases, with 8 bases between. The CDR3 consists of 13 residues. Germline assignment: CDR1 SGHTA and CDR2 FQGTGA. For the CDR3, the DNA is TGTGCCAGCACACGGGGTAGCACAGATACGCAGTATTTT. Translating it yields CASTRGSTDTQYF.

J is TRBJ2-5 and V is TRBV7-2, with 10 bases identical to TRBD2. Germline CDR1 SGHTA, CDR2 FQGNSA. V gave up 4 bases and J gave up 2 bases; unmatched junction bases: 7. The CDR3 length is 16 residues. CDR3 loop: CASSSEVAGGQETQYF. The CDR3 DNA follows: TGTGCCAGCAGCTCGGAGGTAGCGGGGGGTCAAGAGACCCAGTACTTC.

The J gene is TRBJ1-2, the V gene TRBV30; D is unclear. Germline V gene lookup returns CDR1 GTSNPN and CDR2 SVGIG (reference sequence). Deletions cut 6 bases from V and 3 bases from J, with 17 bases between. The CDR3 is made up of 14 amino acids. Here the CDR3 reads CACLLPQRDYGYTF. In nucleotides, the CDR3 is TGTGCCTGCCTCCTTCCCCAGAGGGACTATGGCTACACCTTC.

This chain connects TRBV5-1 to TRBJ1-2, with 7 bases that match TRBD1. Germline V gene sequence: CDR1 SGHRS, CDR2 YFSETQ. J gave up 4 bases and V 0 bases, and 3 bases lay outside the gene matches. This CDR3 has 14 residues. The CDR3 DNA reads as TGCGCCAGCAGCTTGGGACAGGGTGGCTATGGCTACACCTTC. Protein: CASSLGQGGYGYTF.

This sequence joins TRBV7-3 and TRBJ2-3; 13 nucleotides match TRBD2. With 5 bases clipped from V and 1 base from J, the junction kept 3 bases outside the gene matches. Germline assignment: CDR1 SGHTA and CDR2 FQGTGA. This CDR3 region has 16 residues. The CDR3 loop reads CASSMGTSGGTDTQYF. DNA for the CDR3: TGTGCCAGCAGCATGGGGACTAGCGGGGGCACAGATACGCAGTATTTT.

The chain joins TRBV2 to TRBJ1-2, with 9 positions matching TRBD1. Losses at the gene ends were 6 bases for V and 5 bases for J; bases not matched to a gene: 7. Germline V lookup: CDR1 SNHLY, CDR2 FYNNEI. The CDR3 is made up of 14 amino acids. CDR3 loop: CASSPDRGEYGYTF. In nucleotides, the CDR3 is TGTGCCAGCAGCCCCGACAGGGGGGAATATGGCTACACCTTC.

The chain carries TRBV3-1 (or the pseudogene TRBV3-2) and TRBJ2-6, with D perhaps matching TRBD2 (5 bases). There are 17 residues in the CDR3. Germline V gene data show CDR1 as LGHDT and CDR2 as YNNKEL (reference sequence). V was trimmed by 4 bases and J by 3 bases, leaving 16 bases between them. The CDR3 DNA sequence: TGTGCCAGCAGCCGGGGAAGGGCGGGCGATGGGGCCAACGTCCTGACTTTC. It translates to CASSRGRAGDGANVLTF.

The rearrangement links TRBV5-8 to TRBJ2-1; possible D gene TRBD1, 5 bases. The V gene's germline CDR1 is SGHTS and CDR2 YDEGEE. This CDR3 has 13 residues. Trimming left V 0 bases short and J 5 bases short, with 6 bases between. The CDR3 region is CASSLDRNNEQFF. DNA of the CDR3: TGTGCCAGCAGCTTGGACAGGAACAATGAGCAGTTCTTC.

The genes are TRBV6-2 or TRBV6-3 and TRBJ2-3; possibly TRBD2 for D (5 bases). Per germline, CDR1 MNHEY and CDR2 SVGEGT. Trimming cost V 2 bases and J 2 bases, with 11 bases left between them. The CDR3 runs to 15 residues. The CDR3 region is CASSYDYLDTDTQYF. CDR3 DNA sequence: TGTGCCAGCAGTTACGACTACCTGGACACAGATACGCAGTATTTT.

The chain joins TRBV6-5 to TRBJ1-4; 7 bases are a match to TRBD1. This CDR3 spans 14 amino acids. V lost 6 bases and J lost 8; bases outside the gene matches: 9. From germline, CDR1 is MNHEY and CDR2 SVGAGI. The CDR3 spells CASSSTGTGEKLFF. In DNA, the CDR3 is TGTGCCAGCAGCTCGACAGGGACGGGAGAAAAACTGTTTTTT.

The rearrangement joins TRBV7-9 to TRBJ1-4; tentatively, D is TRBD1 (5 bases). The ends were cut back, 5 bases at V and 11 bases at J, with 15 bases in the middle. The CDR3 extends over 13 amino acids. Germline CDR1 and CDR2: SEHNR and FQNEAQ (reference sequence). The CDR3 loop is CASSQSVGPKLFF. The CDR3 bases are TGTGCCAGCAGCCAAAGTGTGGGGCCTAAACTGTTTTTT.

By share, this clone ranks as medium-sized. The CDR3 DNA follows: TGTGCCACCAGCAGAGATCTCGGGACAGGGGTTGGCTACACCTTC. Translating gives CATSRDLGTGVGYTF. The gene calls are TRBV15 and TRBJ1-2; 10 bases fit TRBD1. The germline V gene encodes CDR1 LNHNV and CDR2 YYDKDF (reference sequence). The CDR3 consists of 15 residues. V was clipped by 0 bases and J by 7 bases; unmatched bases: 5. Combining the CDR3 with reference TRBV15 and TRBJ1-2 gives the whole variable domain DAMVIQNPRYQVTQFGKPVTLSCSQTLNHNVMYWYQQKSSQAPKLLFHYYDKDFNNEADTPDNFQSRRPNTSFCFLDIRSPGLGDTAMYLCATSRDLGTGVGYTFGSGTRLTVV.

CDR3 residues: CASSNYRGMAKNIQYF. As DNA, the CDR3 is TGCGCCAGCAGTAATTACAGGGGAATGGCCAAAAACATTCAGTACTTC. This chain links TRBV10-1 with TRBJ2-4, with 7 nucleotides matching TRBD1. The CDR3 length is 16 residues. V lost 5 bases and J lost 1; bases outside the gene matches: 8. The germline CDR1 and CDR2 sequences are WNHNN and SYGVQD (reference sequence).

The rearrangement uses TRBV20-1 and TRBJ2-5; possibly TRBD2 for D (5 bases). CDR1 DFQATT and CDR2 SNEGSKA come from the germline V gene (reference sequence). V lost 2 bases and J 5 bases, leaving 6 bases between the germline ends. The CDR3 length is 11 residues. The CDR3 loop reads CSARTGETQYF. CDR3 in DNA: TGCAGTGCTAGAACGGGGGAGACCCAGTACTTC.

Only a few counts were recorded for this clone. This rearrangement joins TRBV5-1 to TRBJ2-3, with TRBD2 as a possible D gene (6 bases). V was trimmed by 0 bases and J by 4 bases, leaving 9 bases between them. In germline, CDR1 is SGHRS, CDR2 YFSETQ. This CDR3 contains 14 residues. CDR3: CASSLAGGSDTQYF. In DNA form, the CDR3 reads TGCGCCAGCAGCTTGGCCGGGGGATCAGATACGCAGTATTTT.

A few counts support this clone. The rearrangement uses TRBV9 and TRBJ1-4; D is ambiguous. V was trimmed by 2 bases and J by 0 bases, leaving 11 bases between them. This CDR3 contains 16 residues. Per the germline V gene, CDR1 is SGDLS and CDR2 is YYNGEE. CDR3 sequence: CASSVTRGSTNEKLFF. The CDR3, as DNA: TGTGCCAGCAGCGTCACCAGAGGCTCAACTAATGAAAAACTGTTTTTT.

The gene calls are TRBV6-5 and TRBJ2-1; D is perhaps TRBD2 (5 bases). The CDR3 covers 13 residues. Germline V gene data show CDR1 as MNHEY and CDR2 as SVGAGI. Trimming pared 11 bases from V and 0 bases from J, leaving 11 bases between. The CDR3 spells CAHGVSSYNEQFF. CDR3 nucleotides: TGTGCCCACGGGGTAAGCTCCTACAATGAGCAGTTCTTC.

This sequence joins TRBV6-5 and TRBJ2-3, with a weak D call TRBD1 (6 bases). The germline gives CDR1 MNHEY, CDR2 SVGAGI. The CDR3 loop spans 14 amino acids. V was cut by 7 bases and J by 0 bases, with 11 bases left in between. The CDR3 nucleotides are TGTGCCAGCACCAAGACAGGAAGCACAGATACGCAGTATTTT. Its protein is CASTKTGSTDTQYF.

This clone was found once. V and J are TRBV12-3 or TRBV12-4 and TRBJ2-7; TRBD1 matches 9 bases. V lost 6 bases to trimming and J lost 7 bases; unmatched junction nucleotides: 7. The CDR3 sequence is 13 residues long. The CDR3, as DNA: TGTGCCAGCAGACCCGGGACAGGGCATGAGCAGTACTTC. Translation gives CASRPGTGHEQYF.

V and J are TRBV20-1 and TRBJ2-3, with D possibly being TRBD2 (5 bases). The germline V gene has CDR1 DFQATT and CDR2 SNEGSKA (reference sequence). This CDR3 comprises 14 residues. The germline V and J ends were trimmed by 3 bases and 11 bases, with 21 bases remaining between them. The CDR3: CSASFSETSRGQYF. CDR3 in DNA: TGCAGTGCTAGTTTTAGCGAGACATCCCGGGGGCAGTATTTT.

V and J are TRBV5-4 and TRBJ1-2, with 9 bases lining up with TRBD1. The CDR3 is 16 amino acids. Germline CDR1 is SGHNT and CDR2 is YYREEE (reference sequence). V shed 5 bases and J 3 bases; nucleotides not matched to a gene: 11. CDR3 nucleotide sequence: TGTGCCAGCAGTAAACAGGGGGCGCGATACGACTATGGCTACACCTTC. Amino acids: CASSKQGARYDYGYTF.

The chain links TRBV30 to TRBJ2-5; 12 bases map to TRBD2. The germline V gene encodes CDR1 GTSNPN and CDR2 SVGIG (reference sequence). This CDR3 spans 16 amino acids. Germline trimming cut 2 bases from V and 5 bases from J; bases unmatched to any gene: 9. The CDR3 region has the DNA TGTGCCTGGAGTCCCCCAGGACTAGCGGGATCGGAGACCCAGTACTTC. This sequence encodes CAWSPPGLAGSETQYF.

The V call is TRBV6-2 or TRBV6-3, the J call TRBJ1-4; D gene ambiguous. The CDR3 runs 16 residues. Per germline, CDR1 MNHEY and CDR2 SVGEGT. The ends were cut back, 5 bases at V and 8 bases at J, with 21 bases in the middle. The CDR3 DNA reads TGTGCCAGCAGTCCGCAGGAGGCAAGCGGCGCGGAAAAACTGTTTTTT. Amino acid sequence: CASSPQEASGAEKLFF.

The chain uses TRBV11-1 and TRBJ2-7, with TRBD2 as a possible D gene (5 bases). The germline V gene has CDR1 SGHAT and CDR2 FQDESV (reference sequence). V was trimmed by 0 bases and J by 3 bases, leaving 9 bases between them. CDR3 length equals 14 residues. In DNA, the CDR3 is TGTGCCAGCAGCTTAGCGGACGGACTCTACGAGCAGTACTTC. This codes for CASSLADGLYEQYF.

This clone occurred once. This chain joins TRBV5-1 and TRBJ2-1, with D possibly matching TRBD1 (6 bases). Germline values: CDR1 SGHRS, CDR2 YFSETQ. Between the trimmed V and J ends, which lost 7 bases and 7 bases, there was a span of 24 bases. The CDR3 runs to 16 residues. CDR3 sequence: CASAPVAQGYRNEQFF. DNA for the CDR3: TGCGCCAGCGCGCCGGTGGCGCAGGGGTATAGGAATGAGCAGTTCTTC.

This clone has a handful of counts. This sequence joins TRBV3-1 (or the pseudogene TRBV3-2) and TRBJ1-2, with no clear D. The CDR3 is 14 residues long. V was shortened by 1 base and J by 7 bases, with 13 bases between the two germline ends. CDR1 is LGHDT and CDR2 is YNNKEL in the germline V gene (reference sequence). The CDR3 coding sequence is TGTGCCAGCAGCCAAGGCCCCGGTTATGGTGGCTACACCTTC. It encodes CASSQGPGYGGYTF.

The V gene is TRBV30, the J gene TRBJ1-1; tentatively, D is TRBD1 (6 bases). The germline CDR1 and CDR2 sequences are GTSNPN and SVGIG (reference sequence). V lost 4 bases and J 0 bases, leaving 12 bases between the germline ends. The CDR3 is 14 residues long. The CDR3 region has the DNA TGTGCCTGGACCCCCGACAGGTTGAACACTGAAGCTTTCTTT. Protein: CAWTPDRLNTEAFF.

The V and J genes are TRBV9 and TRBJ1-2, with 9 bases matching TRBD1. Losses at the gene ends were 4 bases for V and 5 bases for J; bases not matched to a gene: 6. The CDR3 sequence is 14 residues long. The V gene's germline CDR1 is SGDLS and CDR2 YYNGEE. CDR3 nucleotides: TGTGCCAGCAGCCCCCGGGACAGGGAGTATGGCTACACCTTC. It encodes CASSPRDREYGYTF.

V is TRBV9 and J is TRBJ2-1; D perhaps matches TRBD1 (6 bases). The germline V gene has CDR1 SGDLS and CDR2 YYNGEE. The V end was cut by 4 bases, the J end by 0 bases, with 11 bases between. This CDR3 region has 15 residues. The CDR3: CASSQGSASYNEQFF. CDR3 DNA: TGTGCCAGCAGCCAGGGGTCTGCCTCCTACAATGAGCAGTTCTTC.